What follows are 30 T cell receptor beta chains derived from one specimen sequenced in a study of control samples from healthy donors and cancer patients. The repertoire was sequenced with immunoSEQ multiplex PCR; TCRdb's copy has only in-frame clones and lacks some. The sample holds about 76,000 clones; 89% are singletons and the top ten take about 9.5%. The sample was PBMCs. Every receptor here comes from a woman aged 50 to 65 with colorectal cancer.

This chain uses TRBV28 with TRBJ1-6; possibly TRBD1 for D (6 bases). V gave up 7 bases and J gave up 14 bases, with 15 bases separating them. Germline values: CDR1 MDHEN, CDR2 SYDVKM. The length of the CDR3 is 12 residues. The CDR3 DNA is TGTGCCAGCACCCATAGCCAGGGGACCCTCCACTTT. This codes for CASTHSQGTLHF.

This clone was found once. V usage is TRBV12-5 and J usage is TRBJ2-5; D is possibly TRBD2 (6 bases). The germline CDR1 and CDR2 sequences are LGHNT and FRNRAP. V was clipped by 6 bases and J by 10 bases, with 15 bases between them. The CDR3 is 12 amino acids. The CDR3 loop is CASGPEAGSQYF. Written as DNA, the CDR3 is TGTGCTAGTGGGCCAGAGGCGGGGAGCCAGTACTTC.

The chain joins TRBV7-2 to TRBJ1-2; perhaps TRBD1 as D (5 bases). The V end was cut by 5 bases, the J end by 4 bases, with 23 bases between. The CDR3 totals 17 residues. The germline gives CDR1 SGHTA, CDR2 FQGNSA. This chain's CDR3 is CASSQDLLLEGLYGYTF. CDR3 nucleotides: TGTGCCAGCAGCCAGGACCTCCTCCTAGAGGGGCTCTATGGCTACACCTTC.

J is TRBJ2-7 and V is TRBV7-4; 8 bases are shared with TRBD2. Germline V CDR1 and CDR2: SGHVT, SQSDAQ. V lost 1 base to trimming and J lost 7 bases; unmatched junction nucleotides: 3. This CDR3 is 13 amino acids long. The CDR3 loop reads CASSLERGWEQYV. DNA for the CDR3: TGTGCCAGCAGCTTAGAGCGGGGGTGGGAGCAGTACGTC.

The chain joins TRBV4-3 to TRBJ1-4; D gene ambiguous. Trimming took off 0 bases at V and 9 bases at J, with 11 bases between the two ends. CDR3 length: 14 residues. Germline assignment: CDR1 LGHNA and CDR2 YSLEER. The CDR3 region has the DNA TGCGCCAGCAGCCAAGATCCCGTCGTCCAAAAACTGTTTTTT. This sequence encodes CASSQDPVVQKLFF.

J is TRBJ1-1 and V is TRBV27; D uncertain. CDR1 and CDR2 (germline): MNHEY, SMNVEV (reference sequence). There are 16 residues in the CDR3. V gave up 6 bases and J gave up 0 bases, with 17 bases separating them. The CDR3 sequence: CASRSDGGNMNTEAFF. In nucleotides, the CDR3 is TGTGCCAGCAGATCCGACGGTGGGAATATGAACACTGAAGCTTTCTTT.

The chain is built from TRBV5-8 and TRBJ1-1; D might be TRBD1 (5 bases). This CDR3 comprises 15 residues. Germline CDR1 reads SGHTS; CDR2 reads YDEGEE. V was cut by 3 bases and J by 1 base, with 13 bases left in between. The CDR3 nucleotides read TGTGCCAGCAGCTACCGCGGGGCCTGGAACACTGAAGCTTTCTTT. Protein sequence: CASSYRGAWNTEAFF.

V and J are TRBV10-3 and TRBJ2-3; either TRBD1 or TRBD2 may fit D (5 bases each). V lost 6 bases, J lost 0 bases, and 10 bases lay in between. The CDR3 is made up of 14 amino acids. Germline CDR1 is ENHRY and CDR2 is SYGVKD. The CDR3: CAISRDGSTDTQYF. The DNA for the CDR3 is TGTGCCATCAGCCGGGACGGCAGCACAGATACGCAGTATTTT.

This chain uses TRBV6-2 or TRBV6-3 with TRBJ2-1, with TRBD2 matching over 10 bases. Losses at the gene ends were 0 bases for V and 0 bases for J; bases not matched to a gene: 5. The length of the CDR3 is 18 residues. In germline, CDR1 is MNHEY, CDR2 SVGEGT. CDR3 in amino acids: CASSYSTSGPYSYNEQFF. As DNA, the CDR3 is TGTGCCAGCAGTTACTCGACTAGCGGGCCTTACTCCTACAATGAGCAGTTCTTC.

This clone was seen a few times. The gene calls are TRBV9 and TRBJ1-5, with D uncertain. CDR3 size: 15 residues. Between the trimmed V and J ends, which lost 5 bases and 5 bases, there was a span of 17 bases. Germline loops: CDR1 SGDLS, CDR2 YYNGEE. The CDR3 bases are TGTGCCAGCAGTAAGTTTGGGGAAACTGATCAGCCCCAGCATTTT. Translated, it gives CASSKFGETDQPQHF.

CDR3 nucleotide sequence: TGTGCCAGCAGCCAAGAATGGGGGGACTATAATTCACCCCTCCACTTT. Translated: CASSQEWGDYNSPLHF. The V call is TRBV14, the J call TRBJ1-6, with D tentatively TRBD1 (5 bases). The germline V gene has CDR1 SGHDN and CDR2 FVKESK. V lost 0 bases and J lost 3, with 9 bases in between. The CDR3 runs to 16 residues.

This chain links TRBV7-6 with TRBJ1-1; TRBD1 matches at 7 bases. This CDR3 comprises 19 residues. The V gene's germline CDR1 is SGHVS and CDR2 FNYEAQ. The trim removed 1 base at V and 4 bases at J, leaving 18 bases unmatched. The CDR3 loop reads CASSLVPRGTVTEGTEAFF. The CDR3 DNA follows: TGTGCCAGCAGCTTAGTGCCTCGGGGGACAGTAACCGAAGGCACTGAAGCTTTCTTT.

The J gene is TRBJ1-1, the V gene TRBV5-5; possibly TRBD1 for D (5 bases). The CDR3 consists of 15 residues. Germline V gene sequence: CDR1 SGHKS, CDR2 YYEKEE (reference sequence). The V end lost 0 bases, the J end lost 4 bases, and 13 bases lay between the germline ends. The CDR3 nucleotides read TGTGCCAGCAGCTTGGAACGGGGGTCGAGCACTGAAGCTTTCTTT. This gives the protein CASSLERGSSTEAFF.

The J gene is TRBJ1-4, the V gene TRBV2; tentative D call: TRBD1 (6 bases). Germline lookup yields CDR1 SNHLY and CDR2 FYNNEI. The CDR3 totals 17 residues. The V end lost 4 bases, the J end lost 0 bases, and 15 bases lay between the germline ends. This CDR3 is CASSGGQGRTTNEKLFF. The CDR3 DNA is TGTGCCAGCAGTGGGGGGCAGGGGCGCACAACTAATGAAAAACTGTTTTTT. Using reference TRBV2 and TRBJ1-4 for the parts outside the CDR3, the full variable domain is EPEVTQTPSHQVTQMGQEVILRCVPISNHLYFYWYRQILGQKVEFLVSFYNNEISEKSEIFDDQFSVERPDGSNFTLKIRSTKLEDSAMYFCASSGGQGRTTNEKLFFGSGTQLSVL.

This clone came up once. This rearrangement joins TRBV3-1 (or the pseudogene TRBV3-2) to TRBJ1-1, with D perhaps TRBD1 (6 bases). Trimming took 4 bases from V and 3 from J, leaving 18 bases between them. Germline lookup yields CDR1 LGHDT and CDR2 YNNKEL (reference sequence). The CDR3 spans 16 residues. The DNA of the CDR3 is TGTGCCAGCAGCCTCAGAAAAGGGGGTGCTGACACTGAAGCTTTCTTT. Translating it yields CASSLRKGGADTEAFF.

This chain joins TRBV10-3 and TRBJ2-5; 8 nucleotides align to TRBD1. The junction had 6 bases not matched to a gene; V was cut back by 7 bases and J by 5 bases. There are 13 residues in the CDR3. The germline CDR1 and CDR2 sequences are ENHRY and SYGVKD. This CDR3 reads CAINDRGGETQYF. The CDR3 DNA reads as TGTGCCATCAATGACAGGGGTGGGGAGACCCAGTACTTC.

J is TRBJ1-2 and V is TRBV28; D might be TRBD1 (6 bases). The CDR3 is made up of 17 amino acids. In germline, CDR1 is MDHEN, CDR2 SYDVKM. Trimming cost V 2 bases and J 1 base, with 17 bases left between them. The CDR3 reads CASSLLRGQGFNYGYTF. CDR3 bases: TGTGCCAGCAGTTTACTTCGGGGGCAGGGTTTTAACTATGGCTACACCTTC.

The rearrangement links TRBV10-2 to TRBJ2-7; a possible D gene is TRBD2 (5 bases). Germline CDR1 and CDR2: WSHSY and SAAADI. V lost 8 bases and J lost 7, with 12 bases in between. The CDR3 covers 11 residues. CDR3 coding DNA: TGCGCCAGCTCTGAGGGTTTTGAGCAGTACGTC. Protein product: CASSEGFEQYV.

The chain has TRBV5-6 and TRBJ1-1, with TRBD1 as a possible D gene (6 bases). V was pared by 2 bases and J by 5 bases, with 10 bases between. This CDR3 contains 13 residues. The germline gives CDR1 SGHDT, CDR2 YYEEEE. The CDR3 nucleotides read TGTGCCAGCAGCTTAGGGGGTGAGACTGAAGCTTTCTTT. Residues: CASSLGGETEAFF.

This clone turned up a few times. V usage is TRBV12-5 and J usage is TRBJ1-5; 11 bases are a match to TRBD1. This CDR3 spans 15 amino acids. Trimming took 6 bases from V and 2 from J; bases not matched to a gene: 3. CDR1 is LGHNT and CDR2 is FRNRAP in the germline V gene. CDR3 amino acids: CASGTGQGGNQPQHF. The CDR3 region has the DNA TGTGCTAGTGGAACGGGACAGGGGGGCAATCAGCCCCAGCATTTT.

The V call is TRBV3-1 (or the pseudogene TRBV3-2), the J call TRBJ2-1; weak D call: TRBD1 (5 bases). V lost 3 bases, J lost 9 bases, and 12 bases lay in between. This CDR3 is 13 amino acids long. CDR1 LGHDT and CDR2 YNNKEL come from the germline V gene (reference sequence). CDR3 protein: CASSHPRGVEQFF. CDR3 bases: TGTGCCAGCAGCCACCCTAGGGGTGTTGAGCAGTTCTTC.

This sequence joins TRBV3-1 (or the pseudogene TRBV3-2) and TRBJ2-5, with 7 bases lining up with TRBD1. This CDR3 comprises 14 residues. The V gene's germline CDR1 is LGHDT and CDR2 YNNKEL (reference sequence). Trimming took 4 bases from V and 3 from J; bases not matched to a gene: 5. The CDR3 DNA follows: TGTGCCAGCAGCCGTCAGGGGACAGAAGAGACCCAGTACTTC. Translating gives CASSRQGTEETQYF.

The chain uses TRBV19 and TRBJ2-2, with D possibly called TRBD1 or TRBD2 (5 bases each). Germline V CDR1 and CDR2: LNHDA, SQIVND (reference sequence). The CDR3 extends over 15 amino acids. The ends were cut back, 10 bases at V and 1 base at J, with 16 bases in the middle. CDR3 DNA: TGTGCCACTAATCTCGGGGCCTTGAACACCGGGGAGCTGTTTTTT. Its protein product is CATNLGALNTGELFF. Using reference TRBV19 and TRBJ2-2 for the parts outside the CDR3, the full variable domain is DGGITQSPKYLFRKEGQNVTLSCEQNLNHDAMYWYRQDPGQGLRLIYYSQIVNDFQKGDIAEGYSVSREKKESFPLTVTSAQKNPTAFYLCATNLGALNTGELFFGEGSRLTVL.

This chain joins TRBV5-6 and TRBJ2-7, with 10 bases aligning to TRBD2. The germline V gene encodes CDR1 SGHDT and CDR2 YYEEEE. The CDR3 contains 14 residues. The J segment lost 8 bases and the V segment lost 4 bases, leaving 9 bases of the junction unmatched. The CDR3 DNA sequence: TGTGCCAGCAGCCCCTGGGGGACTAGCGAGCAGCAGTACGTC. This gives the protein CASSPWGTSEQQYV.

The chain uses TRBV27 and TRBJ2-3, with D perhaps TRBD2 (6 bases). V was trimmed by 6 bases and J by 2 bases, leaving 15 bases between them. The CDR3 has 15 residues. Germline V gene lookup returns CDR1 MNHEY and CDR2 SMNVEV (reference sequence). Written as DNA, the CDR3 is TGTGCCAGCAGGTTCCTGGGCGGGATCACAGATACGCAGTATTTT. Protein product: CASRFLGGITDTQYF.

In DNA form, the CDR3 reads TGTGCCAGCAGTGATGCAGGGAGGGACCCCCAGCATTTT. Its translation is CASSDAGRDPQHF. The J gene is TRBJ1-5, the V gene TRBV6-1; tentative D call: TRBD1 (5 bases). V lost 3 bases and J lost 10, with 13 bases in between. This CDR3 region has 13 residues. CDR1 is MNHNS and CDR2 is SASEGT in the germline V gene.

The CDR3 DNA reads TGTGCCAGCAGTGAAGGCCGGGGGGGCACAGATACGCAGTATTTT. Translation: CASSEGRGGTDTQYF. The V call is TRBV2, the J call TRBJ2-3, with 7 bases fitting TRBD2. CDR3 size: 15 residues. Germline V gives CDR1 SNHLY, CDR2 FYNNEI. The junction had 2 bases not matched to a gene; V was cut back by 1 base and J by 1 base.

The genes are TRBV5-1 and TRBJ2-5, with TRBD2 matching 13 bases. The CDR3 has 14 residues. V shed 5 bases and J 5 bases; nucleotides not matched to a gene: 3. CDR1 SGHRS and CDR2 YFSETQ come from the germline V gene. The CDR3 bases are TGCGCCAGCAGTTTGACTAGCGGGGGGGAGACCCAGTACTTC. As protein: CASSLTSGGETQYF.

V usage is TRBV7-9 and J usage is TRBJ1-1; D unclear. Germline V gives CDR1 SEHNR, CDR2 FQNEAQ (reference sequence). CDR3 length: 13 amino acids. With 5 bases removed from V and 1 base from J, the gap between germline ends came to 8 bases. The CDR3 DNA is TGTGCCAGCAGCAACACAGAGAACACTGAAGCTTTCTTT. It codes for CASSNTENTEAFF.

CDR3 nucleotide sequence: TGTGCTAGTGGTTTGGGATTGGTTGGGGAAAGAGACACTGAAGCTTTCTTT. It is translated as CASGLGLVGERDTEAFF. The J gene is TRBJ1-1, the V gene TRBV12-5; D remains ambiguous. The CDR3 covers 17 residues. In germline, CDR1 is LGHNT, CDR2 FRNRAP. V was shortened by 1 base and J by 3 bases, with 18 bases between the two germline ends. The variable domain in full, with the rest retrieved from reference TRBV12-5 and TRBJ1-1, is DARVTQTPRHKVTEMGQEVTMRCQPILGHNTVFWYRQTMMQGLELLAYFRNRAPLDDSGMPKDRFSAEMPDATLATLKIQPSEPRDSAVYFCASGLGLVGERDTEAFFGQGTRLTVV.